The clone carrying this T cell receptor (beta chain) has a handful of counts. The sample comes from a study of PD-1 and CTLA-4 blockade in melanoma. Profiling relied on immunoSEQ multiplex PCR, and the TCRdb table lists in-frame clones only, not all of them. In the table there are almost 30,000 clones, less than 90% of which are singletons. The receptor comes from a human donor with melanoma. Sequenced here: CD8+ T cells from peripheral blood, sampled before anti-PD-1 treatment.

The CDR3 spells CASSDDGGQPQHF. CDR3 bases: TGTGCCAGCAGTGACGATGGAGGGCAGCCCCAGCATTTT. The chain links TRBV6-1 to TRBJ1-5; D not resolved. With 3 bases removed from V and 7 bases from J, the gap between germline ends came to 10 bases. Germline CDR1 is MNHNS and CDR2 is SASEGT. This CDR3 spans 13 amino acids.